This entry describes one T cell receptor (beta chain). The target antigen is unknown. These data are taken from a study of post-analysis software for immune sequencing data. General study findings and limits: Controls showed lower frequencies than patients for five TRBV segments, and TRBV5-6, TRBV5-1 and TRBV20-1 were among these. Significantly lower normalized Chao1 diversity was seen in multiple sclerosis patients than in controls.

TCR beta libraries were prepared from cDNA with unique molecular identifiers. Once roughly 0.9 to 11 million T cells were used, roughly 0.5 million cDNA molecules resulted. Each CDR3 protein is one row after TCRdb ran MiXCR on the PCR reads. The sample includes about 820,000 distinct CDR3 sequences, about 53% of them seen just once. V was cut by 8 bases and J by 0 bases, with 16 bases left in between. This CDR3 comprises 15 residues. This TCR came from a girl under 18 with multiple sclerosis. The gene calls are TRBV12-3 or TRBV12-4 and TRBJ2-5, with TRBD2 as a possible D gene (6 bases). Sequenced material: blood. CDR3 in DNA: TGTGCCAGCCAGAAGCGGGTGATGTACCAAGAGACCCAGTACTTC. Amino acids: CASQKRVMYQETQYF.